This TCR beta chain was captured by sequencing in a study of T cell clonality in common variable immunodeficiency. Study-wide findings and caveats: Common variable immunodeficiency TCR beta sequences reportedly had fewer deletions and N-nucleotide insertions.

Equal genomic DNA amounts from CVID and control samples were sequenced. Clones were sequenced by immunoSEQ multiplex PCR, and TCRdb holds only the in-frame ones, with some missing. This sample carries about 55,000 clones, none of them present only once. This clone has a handful of counts. No antigen is known for it. The read ends 3 residues shy of where the CDR3 ends; the end is completed using the germline J gene. Both groups were predominantly of Caucasian heritage. This CDR3 is built from 15 residues. V was clipped by 2 bases and J by 7 bases; unmatched bases: 10. The germline CDR1 and CDR2 sequences are SGHRS and YFSETQ.

The sequencing input was peripheral blood mononuclear cells. This receptor was taken from a person aged 18 to 69 in good health. This chain joins TRBV5-1 and TRBJ1-2; 8 bases line up with TRBD1. The chain's CDR3 is CASSFTWTGLSGYTF. The DNA read from the CDR3 is TGCGCCAGCAGCTTCACGTGGACAGGGCTTAGTGGC.